This record looks at one TCR beta chain sequence and its context. What it binds is unknown. They isolated at least 6 million PBMCs from each sample. Total RNA amounts of at least 5 micrograms were extracted per sample. The CDR3 is made up of 14 amino acids. In germline, CDR1 is MDHEN, CDR2 SYDVKM. J was trimmed by 6 bases and V by 4 bases; bases with no gene match: 7. These data come from a study of blood T cells in healthy people across ages. Together with a sample-barcoded 5' primer, a J-beta primer mix was included in a second PCR lasting roughly 6 to 12 cycles. TCRdb processed the 5' RACE reads anew with MiXCR; each CDR3 protein has one entry. The table lists about 1.6 million distinct CDR3 sequences, roughly 32% of them singletons, with around 11% in the top ten. Study outcomes and limitations: PBMCs left unsorted prevented a conclusive naive versus antigen-experienced comparison. Naive T cell percentage and TCR beta diversity correlated strongly.

This clonotype originated in a woman aged 25 to 39 in good health. The specimen was blood. The gene calls are TRBV28 and TRBJ2-7; TRBD2 agrees at 9 bases. Here the CDR3 DNA reads TGTGCCAGCAGTTATGATAGCGGGAGCGCCGAGCAGTACTTC. Translation: CASSYDSGSAEQYF.